What follows are 27 T cell receptor beta chains derived from one specimen sequenced in a study of T cell changes during pregnancy in multiple sclerosis. Assay used: immunoSEQ multiplex PCR; TCRdb lists only in-frame clones, some missing. The repertoire holds some 60,000 clones, with 91% as singletons. The source was peripheral blood, collected before pregnancy. The source of these receptors is a female donor with multiple sclerosis, enrolled in a pregnancy study.

V and J are TRBV5-5 and TRBJ1-1; D is perhaps TRBD1 (5 bases). CDR3 length: 14 residues. Trimming pared 4 bases from V and 2 bases from J, leaving 12 bases between. Germline V lookup: CDR1 SGHKS, CDR2 YYEKEE (reference sequence). The CDR3 DNA reads TGTGCCAGCAGCCTCGGACATCGAAACACTGAAGCTTTCTTT. This encodes CASSLGHRNTEAFF.

The chain links TRBV7-3 to TRBJ2-1; 7 bases are shared with TRBD2. CDR3 length: 19 amino acids. V gave up 3 bases and J gave up 0 bases; unmatched junction bases: 14. CDR1 and CDR2 (germline): SGHTA, FQGTGA. This chain's CDR3 is CASSFSGTGLLSSYNEQFF. CDR3 nucleotide sequence: TGTGCCAGCAGCTTCAGCGGGACGGGACTTTTAAGCTCCTACAATGAGCAGTTCTTC.

This rearrangement joins TRBV5-4 to TRBJ2-5; the match to TRBD1 covers 7 bases. V was pared by 1 base and J by 4 bases, with 4 bases of the junction left unmatched. Germline assignment: CDR1 SGHNT and CDR2 YYREEE (reference sequence). This CDR3 has 14 residues. DNA for the CDR3: TGTGCCAGCAGCTTGCAGGGGGATCGAGAGACCCAGTACTTC. Residues: CASSLQGDRETQYF.

This clone was counted a single time. V gene TRBV15 combines with J gene TRBJ2-7; D remains unclear. V was pared by 3 bases and J by 6 bases, with 6 bases between. CDR1 LNHNV and CDR2 YYDKDF come from the germline V gene (reference sequence). CDR3 length equals 11 residues. CDR3 residues: CATSSLREQYF. CDR3 DNA: TGTGCCACCAGCAGCCTACGCGAGCAGTACTTC.

This chain joins TRBV4-3 and TRBJ2-1; D perhaps matches TRBD1 (6 bases). Germline V gene sequence: CDR1 LGHNA, CDR2 YSLEER. The CDR3 has 14 amino acids. The germline V and J ends were trimmed by 3 bases and 7 bases, with 13 bases remaining between them. CDR3 loop: CASSHWGLRNEQFF. The CDR3 region has the DNA TGCGCCAGCAGCCACTGGGGGCTTCGGAATGAGCAGTTCTTC.

This clone was counted a single time. V gene TRBV6-5 combines with J gene TRBJ1-2; tentative D call: TRBD1 (5 bases). CDR3 length: 16 amino acids. Germline CDR1 is MNHEY and CDR2 is SVGAGI. Trimming pared 2 bases from V and 0 bases from J, leaving 13 bases between. The CDR3 protein is CASSYVRASPNYGYTF. The CDR3 bases are TGTGCCAGCAGTTACGTCAGGGCTTCCCCTAACTATGGCTACACCTTC.

The CDR3 sequence: CASSLGLDIHGGNTEAFF. The DNA of the CDR3 is TGTGCCAGCAGCTTAGGCCTTGACATCCACGGAGGGAACACTGAAGCTTTCTTT. The chain carries TRBV13 and TRBJ1-1; unclear D gene. The CDR3 is 18 residues long. In germline, CDR1 is PRHDT, CDR2 FYEKMQ (reference sequence). The ends were cut back, 0 bases at V and 1 base at J, with 18 bases in the middle.

The chain carries TRBV9 and TRBJ1-4, with a possible D match to TRBD1 (5 bases). Germline lookup yields CDR1 SGDLS and CDR2 YYNGEE. The V end was cut by 4 bases, the J end by 7 bases, with 11 bases between. CDR3 size: 13 residues. The CDR3 coding sequence is TGTGCCAGCAGCTCCCCGGGGGGTGAAAAACTGTTTTTT. It translates to CASSSPGGEKLFF.

This clone was observed a handful of times. This rearrangement joins TRBV18 to TRBJ1-1, with D perhaps TRBD1 (5 bases). The V and J ends lost 8 bases and 8 bases respectively, with 18 bases between them. This CDR3 is 13 amino acids long. Germline loops: CDR1 KGHSH, CDR2 LQKENI. The CDR3 bases are TGTGCCAGCGAACGCGGGGCAAACCGAGAAGCTTTCTTT. It encodes CASERGANREAFF.

This chain joins TRBV13 and TRBJ2-7, with 8 bases matching TRBD1. Germline V gives CDR1 PRHDT, CDR2 FYEKMQ (reference sequence). V was pared by 6 bases and J by 4 bases, with 8 bases of the junction left unmatched. This CDR3 comprises 14 residues. The CDR3 sequence is CASRDRAKGYEQYF. CDR3 bases: TGTGCCAGCAGGGACAGGGCCAAAGGGTACGAGCAGTACTTC.

This clone occurred once. V and J are TRBV7-3 and TRBJ1-6; D is possibly TRBD1 (5 bases). The CDR3 runs to 13 residues. V was clipped by 6 bases and J by 7 bases, with 10 bases between them. Germline V gene data show CDR1 as SGHTA and CDR2 as FQGTGA. The CDR3 protein is CASRRDLNSPLHF. In nucleotides, the CDR3 is TGTGCCAGCAGGCGGGACTTGAATTCACCCCTCCACTTT.

The gene calls are TRBV29-1 and TRBJ2-3; a possible D gene is TRBD2 (6 bases). The V gene's germline CDR1 is SQVTM and CDR2 ANQGSEA. Trimming removed 6 bases at V and 0 bases at J, with 13 bases between. There are 14 residues in the CDR3. CDR3 in amino acids: CSVPSRGSTDTQYF. For the CDR3, the DNA is TGCAGCGTCCCCTCTCGGGGGAGCACAGATACGCAGTATTTT.

The chain links TRBV27 to TRBJ2-7; TRBD1 aligns across 7 bases. The CDR3 consists of 14 residues. Per germline, CDR1 MNHEY and CDR2 SMNVEV (reference sequence). With 4 bases clipped from V and 3 bases from J, the junction kept 6 bases outside the gene matches. In DNA form, the CDR3 reads TGTGCCAGCAGTTCGAGACAGGGCTACTACGAGCAGTACTTC. Encoded protein: CASSSRQGYYEQYF.

The CDR3 reads CASSLGRFAFQETQYF. CDR3 DNA sequence: TGTGCCAGCAGCTTAGGGAGGTTCGCGTTTCAAGAGACCCAGTACTTC. The V and J genes are TRBV11-2 and TRBJ2-5, with TRBD2 as a possible D gene (5 bases). The CDR3 has 16 residues. The V gene's germline CDR1 is SGHAT and CDR2 FQNNGV. Trimming stripped 1 base from V and 2 bases from J, with 14 bases between. Variable domain in full (rest from reference TRBV11-2 and TRBJ2-5): EAGVAQSPRYKIIEKRQSVAFWCNPISGHATLYWYQQILGQGPKLLIQFQNNGVVDDSQLPKDRFSAERLKGVDSTLKIQPAKLEDSAVYLCASSLGRFAFQETQYFGPGTRLLVL.

The CDR3 DNA sequence: TGTGCCAGCAGCTTAATGGGGAGGGGTGGCTACACCTTC. Translation: CASSLMGRGGYTF. V usage is TRBV5-4 and J usage is TRBJ1-2, with D possibly being TRBD1 (5 bases). CDR1 and CDR2 (germline): SGHNT, YYREEE (reference sequence). The CDR3 loop spans 13 amino acids. V shed 2 bases and J shed 7 bases, with 12 bases lying between them.

The chain links TRBV30 to TRBJ1-1, with D possibly matching TRBD1 (5 bases). CDR1 and CDR2 from the germline V gene are GTSNPN and SVGIG (reference sequence). V gave up 0 bases and J gave up 8 bases, with 10 bases separating them. The CDR3 length is 12 residues. CDR3 sequence reads: CAWSVAGEEAFF. The DNA of the CDR3 is TGTGCCTGGAGTGTCGCGGGGGAAGAAGCTTTCTTT.

J is TRBJ1-5 and V is TRBV7-9; maybe TRBD1 (6 bases). This CDR3 has 16 residues. V lost 0 bases to trimming and J lost 2 bases, with 11 bases between them. Germline V gene sequence: CDR1 SEHNR, CDR2 FQNEAQ (reference sequence). The CDR3 DNA is TGTGCCAGCAGCTTAGCGCGGGGGCCACGCAATCAGCCCCAGCATTTT. Translation gives CASSLARGPRNQPQHF.

V is TRBV23-1 and J is TRBJ1-2; 10 bases agree with TRBD1. TRBV23-1 falls under the ORF class, with uncertain function. This CDR3 has 18 amino acids. V shed 0 bases, J shed 4 bases, and the junction held 11 bases outside the gene matches. The CDR3 here is CASSQSSDRGTSVYGYTF. Written as DNA, the CDR3 is TGCGCCAGCAGTCAATCGTCGGACAGGGGGACGAGTGTCTATGGCTACACCTTC.

The V call is TRBV29-1, the J call TRBJ1-4; TRBD1 is a possible D gene (5 bases). V lost 6 bases to trimming and J lost 8 bases, with 13 bases between them. Per the germline V gene, CDR1 is SQVTM and CDR2 is ANQGSEA. This CDR3 contains 12 residues. The CDR3 coding sequence is TGCAGCGTCTGGCAGGGCGCCGAAAAACTGTTTTTT. It is translated as CSVWQGAEKLFF.

The V gene is TRBV5-6, the J gene TRBJ2-1; TRBD1 matches at 7 bases. The CDR3 consists of 16 residues. Germline CDR1 and CDR2: SGHDT and YYEEEE. With 0 bases clipped from V and 7 bases from J, the junction kept 10 bases outside the gene matches. The CDR3 nucleotides read TGTGCCAGCAGCTTGGCCTCAGGGGGAAGGGGTAATGAGCAGTTCTTC. The encoded protein is CASSLASGGRGNEQFF.

The chain recombines TRBV10-3 with TRBJ1-2; maybe TRBD1 (5 bases). Trimming shortened V by 4 bases and J by 5 bases, and 14 bases separated the two germline ends. The CDR3 has 14 residues. Germline values: CDR1 ENHRY, CDR2 SYGVKD. The CDR3 sequence is CAISGRVIGYGYTF. The CDR3 bases are TGTGCCATCAGTGGCAGGGTGATAGGGTATGGCTACACCTTC.

This rearrangement joins TRBV7-2 to TRBJ1-6; TRBD1 agrees at 7 bases. V gave up 3 bases and J gave up 6 bases; unmatched junction bases: 5. The CDR3 totals 15 residues. Per the germline V gene, CDR1 is SGHTA and CDR2 is FQGNSA. CDR3 coding DNA: TGTGCCAGCAGCTTGGAGGGACAGTTTAATTCACCCCTCCACTTT. Amino acids: CASSLEGQFNSPLHF.

V gene TRBV7-2 combines with J gene TRBJ1-2; 9 bases are shared with TRBD1. CDR3 length: 13 residues. CDR1 is SGHTA and CDR2 is FQGNSA in the germline V gene. V dropped 5 bases and J dropped 5; count of bases not matched to a gene: 3. The CDR3 nucleotides are TGTGCCAGCAGCCGGGACAGGGATTATGGCTACACCTTC. Its translation is CASSRDRDYGYTF.

This chain uses TRBV19 with TRBJ2-3; 7 bases align to TRBD1. This CDR3 comprises 14 residues. Germline V gene lookup returns CDR1 LNHDA and CDR2 SQIVND (reference sequence). The junction had 2 bases not matched to a gene; V was cut back by 4 bases and J by 1 base. The CDR3 bases are TGTGCCAGTAGTACTGACAGGGGCACAGATACGCAGTATTTT. Amino acids: CASSTDRGTDTQYF.

This clone came up once. V gene TRBV27 combines with J gene TRBJ2-5; D gene uncertain. Trimming stripped 2 bases from V and 5 bases from J, with 9 bases between. CDR1 is MNHEY, CDR2 SMNVEV, per germline (reference sequence). This CDR3 region has 13 residues. The CDR3 sequence is CASSLLGRETQYF. The CDR3 DNA reads TGTGCCAGCAGTTTACTAGGTCGGGAGACCCAGTACTTC.

The chain employs TRBV4-3 and TRBJ2-3; no clear D. The germline V gene has CDR1 LGHNA and CDR2 YSLEER. The CDR3 covers 13 residues. V was trimmed by 10 bases and J by 0 bases, leaving 11 bases between them. The chain's CDR3 is CAKRTVSTDTQYF. CDR3 bases: TGCGCCAAGAGAACGGTGAGCACAGATACGCAGTATTTT.

The rearrangement joins TRBV25-1 to TRBJ2-3; D possibly corresponds to TRBD1 (5 bases). The CDR3 length is 11 residues. The V end was cut by 6 bases, the J end by 5 bases, with 6 bases between. CDR1 and CDR2 (germline): MGHDK, SYGVNS. The CDR3 DNA sequence: TGTGCCAGCAGAGGGGAAGATACGCAGTATTTT. Its protein product is CASRGEDTQYF.